The 12 T cell receptor beta chains below come from one sample, sequenced in a study of cytomegalovirus exposure and HLA in healthy donors. Primers included in the PCR were 60 Vbeta and 13 Jbeta primers. Clones were read by immunoSEQ multiplex PCR, and TCRdb kept only the in-frame ones, dropping some. The repertoire table contains roughly 120,000 clones. The sample taken for sequencing was PBMCs. The receptors come from a man between 25 and 39 years old in good health and CMV-seronegative.

The chain recombines TRBV30 with TRBJ1-1, with TRBD1 matching 12 bases. CDR3 size: 13 residues. V was clipped by 8 bases and J by 9 bases; unmatched bases: 10. Per the germline V gene, CDR1 is GTSNPN and CDR2 is SVGIG (reference sequence). CDR3 residues: CAGGTGGFGKAFF. The CDR3 region has the DNA TGTGCCGGGGGGACAGGGGGCTTTGGGAAAGCTTTCTTT.

Written as DNA, the CDR3 is TGTGCCAGCAGCACGGGGGGGGGCTGGGAAAAACTGTTTTTT. Protein product: CASSTGGGWEKLFF. The chain couples TRBV5-6 to TRBJ1-4, with a tentative D call TRBD1 (6 bases). The CDR3 extends over 14 amino acids. Germline assignment: CDR1 SGHDT and CDR2 YYEEEE. Trimming cost V 4 bases and J 8 bases, with 15 bases left between them.

The chain employs TRBV27 and TRBJ2-1, with TRBD2 identical over 12 bases. There are 18 residues in the CDR3. The germline CDR1 and CDR2 sequences are MNHEY and SMNVEV (reference sequence). V shed 1 base and J 5 bases; nucleotides not matched to a gene: 9. The DNA for the CDR3 is TGTGCCAGCAGTTTATATCCCCCCGGACTAGCGGGGAACAATGAGCAGTTCTTC. As protein: CASSLYPPGLAGNNEQFF.

This chain uses TRBV7-6 with TRBJ2-7; 9 bases are shared with TRBD1. Looked up from germline, CDR1 is SGHVS and CDR2 is FNYEAQ. V lost 3 bases, J lost 4 bases, and 7 bases stayed unmatched. The length of the CDR3 is 15 residues. The CDR3 loop is CASSFGPGQGYEQYF. The CDR3 DNA reads TGTGCCAGCAGCTTCGGCCCGGGACAGGGATACGAGCAGTACTTC.

The chain has TRBV30 and TRBJ2-1, with 11 bases matching TRBD2. The length of the CDR3 is 17 residues. Germline trimming cut 3 bases from V and 5 bases from J; bases unmatched to any gene: 12. From germline, CDR1 is GTSNPN and CDR2 SVGIG (reference sequence). This CDR3 reads CAWSHTGPSGGNNEQFF. Here the CDR3 DNA reads TGTGCCTGGAGCCACACCGGCCCTAGCGGGGGGAACAATGAGCAGTTCTTC. The full variable domain, rest sourced from reference TRBV30 and TRBJ2-1, is SQTIHQWPATLVQPVGSPLSLECTVEGTSNPNLYWYRQAAGRGLQLLFYSVGIGQISSEVPQNLSASRPQDRQFILSSKKLLLSDSGFYLCAWSHTGPSGGNNEQFFGPGTRLTVL.

The chain is built from TRBV7-9 and TRBJ1-2; D is unclear. This CDR3 is 14 amino acids long. Germline loops: CDR1 SEHNR, CDR2 FQNEAQ (reference sequence). V shed 0 bases and J shed 6 bases, with 11 bases lying between them. The CDR3 reads CASSLASGKDGYTF. CDR3 DNA sequence: TGTGCCAGCAGCTTAGCGTCGGGGAAAGATGGCTACACCTTC.

The V call is TRBV19, the J call TRBJ1-5; TRBD1 agrees at 10 bases. The V gene's germline CDR1 is LNHDA and CDR2 SQIVND (reference sequence). Trimming took 4 bases from V and 1 from J; bases not matched to a gene: 13. CDR3 size: 19 residues. CDR3 DNA sequence: TGTGCCAGTAGTAATCCATTATGGGACAGGGGTACGAGCAATCAGCCCCAGCATTTT. As protein: CASSNPLWDRGTSNQPQHF.

V gene TRBV11-1 combines with J gene TRBJ2-1; D not resolved. The CDR3 consists of 12 residues. Germline CDR1 and CDR2: SGHAT and FQDESV (reference sequence). The ends were cut back, 2 bases at V and 8 bases at J, with 7 bases in the middle. The CDR3 protein is CASSLNRDEQFF. In DNA, the CDR3 is TGTGCCAGCAGCTTAAACCGAGATGAGCAGTTCTTC.

The V and J genes are TRBV30 and TRBJ2-1; 7 bases map to TRBD2. Looked up from germline, CDR1 is GTSNPN and CDR2 is SVGIG (reference sequence). The CDR3 loop spans 14 amino acids. V was pared by 4 bases and J by 2 bases, with 5 bases of the junction left unmatched. The CDR3 spells CAWKGGRTYNEQFF. In nucleotides, the CDR3 is TGTGCCTGGAAGGGCGGGAGAACCTACAATGAGCAGTTCTTC.

The chain uses TRBV19 and TRBJ2-1; 10 nucleotides match TRBD2. The germline CDR1 and CDR2 sequences are LNHDA and SQIVND (reference sequence). CDR3 size: 16 residues. Trimming removed 2 bases from V and 3 bases from J; junction bases left unmatched: 4. The CDR3 sequence: CASSITGLANYNEQFF. The CDR3 DNA is TGTGCCAGTAGTATAACGGGACTAGCGAACTACAATGAGCAGTTCTTC. The variable domain in full, with the rest retrieved from reference TRBV19 and TRBJ2-1, is DGGITQSPKYLFRKEGQNVTLSCEQNLNHDAMYWYRQDPGQGLRLIYYSQIVNDFQKGDIAEGYSVSREKKESFPLTVTSAQKNPTAFYLCASSITGLANYNEQFFGPGTRLTVL.

The chain employs TRBV28 and TRBJ1-1; a weak D match, TRBD1 (5 bases). V shed 8 bases and J shed 0 bases, with 19 bases lying between them. The CDR3 loop spans 16 amino acids. The germline gives CDR1 MDHEN, CDR2 SYDVKM. The CDR3 sequence: CASLNGGVSLNTEAFF. In DNA, the CDR3 is TGTGCCAGCTTAAACGGGGGAGTCAGCTTGAACACTGAAGCTTTCTTT.

V is TRBV7-9 and J is TRBJ1-3, with 7 nucleotides matching TRBD1. Germline CDR1 SEHNR, CDR2 FQNEAQ (reference sequence). The CDR3 has 15 residues. With V trimmed by 5 bases and J by 2 bases, 6 bases remained unmatched. CDR3 coding DNA: TGTGCCAGCAGCCGGGACAGACTAACTGGAAACACCATATATTTT. This encodes CASSRDRLTGNTIYF. Drawing the rest from reference TRBV7-9 and TRBJ1-3, the complete variable domain is DTGVSQNPRHKITKRGQNVTFRCDPISEHNRLYWYRQTLGQGPEFLTYFQNEAQLEKSRLLSDRFSAERPKGSFSTLEIQRTEQGDSAMYLCASSRDRLTGNTIYFGEGSWLTVV.